Described below is a single T cell receptor (beta chain) sequence and its context. No antigen is known for it. There are no base qualities to consult, and no much larger clone falls within one base. These data belong to a study of CD8+ T cells in alopecia areata (dated by TCRdb to between 2017 and 2018). For the study in its entirety: The treated patients took part in an open-label pilot trial in which moderate-to-severe alopecia areata was treated with oral tofacitinib at 5 to 10 mg twice daily. Patients stayed on tofacitinib for 6 to 18 months and then had 6 months of follow-up off drug so that delayed response and recurrence could be assessed. High-throughput TCRbeta sequencing was used to examine T cell clonal expansion in alopecia areata in both the C3H/HeJ mouse model and human patients. In humans, TCRbeta sequencing was performed on scalp tissue and on sorted CD4+ and CD8+ peripheral blood T cells from healthy controls and from patients with patchy or totalis/universalis alopecia areata. Tofacitinib-treated patients had biopsies at baseline and at 4 and 24 weeks of treatment, with a later scalp biopsy in several patients. Scalp clonality was compared among normal scalp (n=4), patchy alopecia areata scalp (n=8), and alopecia totalis/universalis scalp (n=8). The RNA source kit depended on sample type: the PAXgene miRNA kit for fixed scalp, the miRNeasy kit for PBMCs, and the RNeasy kit for mouse skin. TCRbeta CDR3 regions were amplified by immunoSEQ multiplex PCR using 35 Vbeta forward and 13 Jbeta reverse primers. Study-wide conclusions, independent of this receptor: Unlike mouse skin, where gammadelta T cells dominate, normal human skin contains resident alphabeta T cells that get sequenced too, which complicates analysis of the scalp TCR repertoire. Shared TCR sequences between patients were less evident than in mice, which may be partly attributable to HLA diversity in the patient population. Compared with normal scalp, lesional scalp had higher clonality and more expanded CD8+ clones, particularly in alopecia totalis/universalis, a pattern that suggests antigenic drive.

Trimming at the junction amounts to 5 bases on V and 4 bases on J, and the germline ends lie 17 bases apart. There are 15 amino acids in the CDR3, from cysteine to phenylalanine inclusive. Solely the CDR3 DNA is kept, with 45 bases framed from the first base. CDR1 is given as MDHEN and CDR2 as SYDVKM, both from the germline V gene. Lesional scalp punch biopsies and peripheral blood were obtained from alopecia areata patients. Human scalp biopsies went straight into PAXgene tissue containers for immediate fixation. The library was produced with the immunoSEQ multiplex PCR assay. RNA was extracted from all samples and reverse transcribed into cDNA as template for TCR sequencing. SuperScript III was used for first-strand cDNA synthesis, primed with a 2:1 mix of oligo-dT and random hexamers. A synthetic immune receptor repertoire was used to assess amplification bias, and residual bias was removed computationally. On the authors' methods: Raw reads were preprocessed to remove errors, and CDR3 was defined according to IMGT conventions as the region from the conserved cysteine to phenylalanine. Clonality was computed by normalizing Shannon entropy by log2 of the number of productive unique TCRs and subtracting the result from 1. Whether each scalp clone was CD4 or CD8 was inferred by checking scalp TCRbeta sequences against the CD4 and CD8 repertoires from sorted blood. In TCRdb, the immuneACCESS table is reduced to in-frame sequences with V and J assigned. These tables do not hold every clone; where another copy was compared, an unresolved V gene accounts for under half, and the others remain unexplained. V and J calls and clone size follow that table, whereas D and trimming were derived from the DNA. Across this sample there are about 12,000 clones, with 45% to 70% seen only once. Jointly, the top ten make up 13% of the sample.

The chain uses TRBV28 and TRBJ1-1, with TRBD1 perhaps the D gene, on 5 matching bases. This TCR derives from a human donor with alopecia areata. Sequenced material: skin. The DNA reads as follows: TGTGCCAGCAGTCCCGACTCCAGGGTGGGCACTGAAGCTTTCTTT. This yields the protein CASSPDSRVGTEAFF.